This T cell receptor (beta chain) was captured by sequencing in a study of neurological immune-mediated disorders. The V end was cut by 5 bases, the J end by 4 bases, with 17 bases between. The CDR3 runs 14 residues. Germline values: CDR1 DFQATT, CDR2 SNEGSKA (reference sequence). Synthesis of cDNA was accomplished via 5'RACE employing 10-nucleotide random UMIs. A single record per CDR3 protein comes from TCRdb applying MiXCR to the 5' RACE reads. The sample lists tens of thousands of distinct CDR3 sequences, 3.4% occurring once. This clonotype was counted many times. Stored at -80 C, 2 million PBMCs were the source of the unsorted libraries.

The rearrangement uses TRBV20-1 and TRBJ1-1, with D possibly being TRBD1 (6 bases). The sequencing sample was made of PBMCs. The receptor was derived from a man aged 40-49 years with multiple sclerosis. CDR3 in DNA: TGCAGTGCTCGATTGGGTCAGGGGATCACTGAAGCTTTCTTT. Protein: CSARLGQGITEAFF.